These 21 T cell receptor beta chains originate from one sample sequenced in a study of blood T cell repertoires in COVID-19. Profiling relied on immunoSEQ multiplex PCR, and the TCRdb table lists in-frame clones only, not all of them. The sample has around 71,000 clones, approximately 86% seen once; the top ten hold 1.9%. Specimen: peripheral blood. The origin of the receptors is a woman in her sixties or seventies with acute or convalescent COVID-19.

This clone was counted only a few times. This rearrangement joins TRBV6-1 to TRBJ1-5, with TRBD1 matching over 8 bases. Germline CDR1 is MNHNS and CDR2 is SASEGT. The CDR3 length is 17 residues. The trim removed 3 bases at V and 3 bases at J, leaving 10 bases unmatched. The CDR3: CASSDATYRGFNQPQHF. In DNA, the CDR3 is TGTGCCAGCAGTGACGCGACCTACAGGGGGTTCAATCAGCCCCAGCATTTT.

The chain combines TRBV28 with TRBJ1-1, with TRBD1 as a possible D gene (6 bases). There are 16 residues in the CDR3. Germline V CDR1 and CDR2: MDHEN, SYDVKM. With 6 bases removed from V and 5 bases from J, the gap between germline ends came to 22 bases. CDR3 nucleotides: TGTGCCAGCAGCTCGACAGGCTTAGGTGTTGGGACTGAAGCTTTCTTT. Translating gives CASSSTGLGVGTEAFF.

The J gene is TRBJ2-3, the V gene TRBV4-3; 7 nucleotides align to TRBD1. The CDR3 is made up of 15 amino acids. V was clipped by 0 bases and J by 8 bases; unmatched bases: 8. Germline CDR1 is LGHNA and CDR2 is YSLEER. The CDR3 DNA sequence: TGCGCCAGCAGCCAAGAAGGGCAGGGGGTAGGTACGCAGTATTTT. Amino acid sequence: CASSQEGQGVGTQYF.

In DNA form, the CDR3 reads TGTGCCACCAGGAGCGGGGGGGAATGGGATACGCAGTATTTT. Protein: CATRSGGEWDTQYF. V is TRBV19 and J is TRBJ2-3, with 10 bases matching TRBD2. V shed 10 bases, J shed 6 bases, and the junction held 10 bases outside the gene matches. CDR3 size: 14 residues. The germline V gene has CDR1 LNHDA and CDR2 SQIVND (reference sequence).

The gene calls are TRBV9 and TRBJ1-2, with 7 bases aligning to TRBD1. In germline, CDR1 is SGDLS, CDR2 YYNGEE. V lost 0 bases, J lost 1 base, and 6 bases stayed unmatched. This CDR3 is 16 amino acids long. CDR3 protein: CASSVDGQALNYGYTF. In nucleotides, the CDR3 is TGTGCCAGCAGCGTAGACGGACAGGCTCTTAACTATGGCTACACCTTC.

This sequence joins TRBV4-1 and TRBJ2-5; 11 nucleotides agree with TRBD2. V shed 6 bases and J 2 bases; nucleotides not matched to a gene: 8. The CDR3 is 16 residues long. Germline CDR1 reads MGHRA; CDR2 reads YSYEKL. The CDR3 region is CASRISGGARQETQYF. The CDR3 DNA reads TGCGCCAGCAGGATTAGCGGGGGGGCGCGGCAAGAGACCCAGTACTTC.

This chain joins TRBV12-3 or TRBV12-4 and TRBJ1-1, with D possibly TRBD1 on 5 matching bases. CDR3 length: 13 residues. Trimming cost V 6 bases and J 1 base, with 9 bases left between them. The CDR3 region has the DNA TGTGCCAGCAGGGGGGGATCGAACACTGAAGCTTTCTTT. Protein sequence: CASRGGSNTEAFF.

The J gene is TRBJ1-1, the V gene TRBV3-1 (or the pseudogene TRBV3-2); 7 bases map to TRBD1. The CDR3 length is 13 residues. Germline assignment: CDR1 LGHDT and CDR2 YNNKEL (reference sequence). V was clipped by 7 bases and J by 4 bases; unmatched bases: 6. The CDR3 nucleotides are TGTGCCAGCACCCAGGGGGGGGGCACTGAAGCTTTCTTT. Translated: CASTQGGGTEAFF.

This rearrangement joins TRBV3-1 (or the pseudogene TRBV3-2) to TRBJ1-1; no firm D call. The V gene lost 2 bases and the J gene lost 4 bases, with 11 bases spanning the gap. The CDR3 has 14 amino acids. The germline V gene has CDR1 LGHDT and CDR2 YNNKEL (reference sequence). The CDR3 DNA reads TGTGCCAGCAGCCAAAGACGGGGAGGCACTGAAGCTTTCTTT. Its protein product is CASSQRRGGTEAFF.

The V call is TRBV10-3, the J call TRBJ1-5, with D maybe TRBD1 (5 bases). This CDR3 is built from 15 residues. V was cut by 3 bases and J by 1 base, with 10 bases left in between. Looked up from germline, CDR1 is ENHRY and CDR2 is SYGVKD. As DNA, the CDR3 is TGTGCCATCAGTGAACGGGGGGAAAGCAATCAGCCCCAGCATTTT. It specifies CAISERGESNQPQHF.

The chain has TRBV7-8 and TRBJ1-3, with TRBD1 matching over 7 bases. Germline V gene lookup returns CDR1 SGHVS and CDR2 FQNEAQ. After removal of 2 bases from V and 2 bases from J, the junction contained 3 bases not matched to a gene. CDR3 length: 15 residues. The CDR3 sequence is CASSLPTGTGNTIYF. The CDR3 DNA reads as TGTGCCAGCAGCTTACCGACAGGGACTGGAAACACCATATATTTT.

The V and J genes are TRBV20-1 and TRBJ2-4, with D possibly TRBD2 on 5 matching bases. The CDR3 is made up of 14 amino acids. The germline CDR1 and CDR2 sequences are DFQATT and SNEGSKA (reference sequence). V lost 3 bases and J lost 5, with 14 bases in between. The CDR3 DNA sequence: TGCAGTGCTAGTCCTACGGGATCACAAAACATTCAGTACTTC. Its protein product is CSASPTGSQNIQYF.

CDR3 bases: TGTGCCGCGGGACTAGGGCGGTACGAGCAGTACTTC. It encodes CAAGLGRYEQYF. This rearrangement joins TRBV2 to TRBJ2-7, with 8 nucleotides matching TRBD2. The CDR3 loop spans 12 amino acids. The V segment lost 11 bases and the J segment 4 bases; nucleotides outside the gene matches: 7. CDR1 is SNHLY, CDR2 FYNNEI, per germline. Full variable domain (missing parts from reference TRBV2 and TRBJ2-7): EPEVTQTPSHQVTQMGQEVILRCVPISNHLYFYWYRQILGQKVEFLVSFYNNEISEKSEIFDDQFSVERPDGSNFTLKIRSTKLEDSAMYFCAAGLGRYEQYFGPGTRLTVT.

Turning to this clone: This sample also contains other DNA sequences that code for the same CDR3. CDR3 protein: CASSPTSGSYEQYF. Written as DNA, the CDR3 is TGTGCCAGCAGCCCTACTAGCGGGAGCTACGAGCAGTACTTC. The chain has TRBV28 and TRBJ2-7; 11 nucleotides align to TRBD2. The V gene end was trimmed by 6 bases and the J gene end by 3 bases; junction bases not matched to a gene: 4. The germline V gene encodes CDR1 MDHEN and CDR2 SYDVKM. The CDR3 runs to 14 residues.

V usage is TRBV30 and J usage is TRBJ2-7; a weak D match, TRBD1 (6 bases). Per germline, CDR1 GTSNPN and CDR2 SVGIG (reference sequence). V shed 0 bases and J shed 6 bases, with 15 bases lying between them. The CDR3 consists of 14 residues. The CDR3 DNA is TGTGCCTGGAGTGTAGGGGGACCTAGAGGCGAGCAGTACTTC. Translation gives CAWSVGGPRGEQYF.

Of note for this clone: The same CDR3 can be traced to other DNA sequences in this sample. CDR3 sequence: CAWSRGSYEQYF. The CDR3 coding sequence is TGTGCCTGGAGCCGCGGCTCCTACGAGCAGTACTTC. The V gene is TRBV30, the J gene TRBJ2-7; unclear D gene. This CDR3 is 12 amino acids long. V lost 3 bases and J lost 0, with 6 bases in between. CDR1 and CDR2 (germline): GTSNPN, SVGIG (reference sequence).

This chain links TRBV19 with TRBJ2-3, with TRBD2 matching 7 bases. Germline-derived CDR1 and CDR2 are LNHDA and SQIVND (reference sequence). Trimming cost V 4 bases and J 3 bases; bases outside gene matches: 7. CDR3 length: 15 residues. CDR3 nucleotide sequence: TGTGCCAGTAGTACGGGGGAGGGGTGGACAGATACGCAGTATTTT. It codes for CASSTGEGWTDTQYF.

V is TRBV3-1 (or the pseudogene TRBV3-2) and J is TRBJ2-1, with TRBD2 identical over 9 bases. Germline V CDR1 and CDR2: LGHDT, YNNKEL (reference sequence). V dropped 8 bases and J dropped 9; count of bases not matched to a gene: 17. The CDR3 contains 16 residues. In DNA, the CDR3 is TGTGCCAGCGAGAATTCCGCCTCTAGCGGGGTGGTTGAGCAGTTCTTC. Translation: CASENSASSGVVEQFF.

The J gene is TRBJ2-5, the V gene TRBV18, with D possibly TRBD2 on 5 matching bases. Trimming took off 0 bases at V and 5 bases at J, with 10 bases between the two ends. Germline V gene lookup returns CDR1 KGHSH and CDR2 LQKENI. This CDR3 region has 14 residues. The CDR3 DNA reads TGTGCCAGCTCACCACCGAAGGAGGTGGAGACCCAGTACTTC. As protein: CASSPPKEVETQYF. Full variable domain (rest looked up from reference TRBV18 and TRBJ2-5): NAGVMQNPRHLVRRRGQEARLRCSPMKGHSHVYWYRQLPEEGLKFMVYLQKENIIDESGMPKERFSAEFPKEGPSILRIQQVVRGDSAAYFCASSPPKEVETQYFGPGTRLLVL.

This clone was found a few times. V is TRBV5-1 and J is TRBJ2-1, with TRBD2 identical over 11 bases. V was clipped by 0 bases and J by 4 bases; unmatched bases: 0. The germline CDR1 and CDR2 sequences are SGHRS and YFSETQ. The CDR3 has 15 residues. The CDR3 here is CASSLGTSGYNEQFF. CDR3 DNA: TGCGCCAGCAGCTTGGGGACTAGCGGGTACAATGAGCAGTTCTTC. The full variable domain, rest sourced from reference TRBV5-1 and TRBJ2-1, is KAGVTQTPRYLIKTRGQQVTLSCSPISGHRSVSWYQQTPGQGLQFLFEYFSETQRNKGNFPGRFSGRQFSNSRSEMNVSTLELGDSALYLCASSLGTSGYNEQFFGPGTRLTVL.

This chain links TRBV4-3 with TRBJ2-3; 13 bases line up with TRBD2. Germline CDR1 reads LGHNA; CDR2 reads YSLEER. The CDR3 is 17 residues long. V lost 1 base and J lost 2; bases outside the gene matches: 3. CDR3 sequence (DNA): TGCGCCAGCAGCCAAGTAGGGACTAGCGGGGCCACAGATACGCAGTATTTT. Translation gives CASSQVGTSGATDTQYF.